Detailed here is one T cell receptor (beta chain). Per the authors' pipeline: How many nucleated cells were present was estimated from reference gene primer amplification. Assay: immunoSEQ multiplex PCR; the TCRdb copy retains only in-frame clones and omits some. V and J calls plus clone size are reproduced from that table; the DNA served to infer D and trimming. Of 150,000 to 200,000 clones listed, 85% to 95% are singletons. These data come from a study of blood T cell repertoires in COVID-19. CDR3 length: 17 amino acids. CDR1 is LGHDT, CDR2 YNNKEL, per germline (reference sequence). V lost 1 base, J lost 0 bases, and 13 bases lay in between.

The TCR was taken from a woman between 45 and 60 years old with acute or convalescent COVID-19. The sequenced sample was peripheral blood. The V and J genes are TRBV3-1 (or the pseudogene TRBV3-2) and TRBJ1-3, with D tentatively TRBD1 (6 bases). CDR3 amino acids: CASSQVPAGDSGNTIYF. The CDR3 region has the DNA TGTGCCAGCAGCCAAGTTCCAGCAGGGGACTCTGGAAACACCATATATTTT.